The 11 T cell receptor beta chains in this list originate from one sample, sequenced in a study of cytomegalovirus exposure and HLA in healthy donors. It was with 60 Vbeta and 13 Jbeta primers that the PCR ran. The method was immunoSEQ multiplex PCR; TCRdb's version includes in-frame clones alone and lacks a portion of them. The table has some 180,000 clones, 70% to 85% seen once; the top ten hold 1.4% to 1.5%. Material: PBMCs. The receptors stem from a man between 18 and 29 years old in good health and CMV-seronegative.

V and J are TRBV15 and TRBJ2-7, with 8 bases aligning to TRBD1. This CDR3 region has 15 residues. Germline V gene data show CDR1 as LNHNV and CDR2 as YYDKDF (reference sequence). V shed 0 bases, J shed 3 bases, and the junction held 4 bases outside the gene matches. For the CDR3, the DNA is TGTGCCACCAGCAGAGAACAGGGGGTTCTCTACGAGCAGTACTTC. Its protein is CATSREQGVLYEQYF.

The rearrangement links TRBV27 to TRBJ2-3, with 10 bases aligning to TRBD2. CDR3 length: 17 residues. Germline V gives CDR1 MNHEY, CDR2 SMNVEV (reference sequence). After removal of 6 bases from V and 2 bases from J, the junction contained 11 bases not matched to a gene. This CDR3 reads CASSPPPGTSVTDTQYF. The CDR3 DNA reads TGTGCCAGCAGCCCTCCTCCCGGGACTAGCGTCACAGATACGCAGTATTTT.

This sequence joins TRBV30 and TRBJ2-7, with a possible D match to TRBD2 (7 bases). The CDR3 contains 12 residues. V lost 2 bases and J 5 bases, leaving 10 bases between the germline ends. Germline-derived CDR1 and CDR2 are GTSNPN and SVGIG (reference sequence). CDR3 residues: CAWSSGGDEQYF. The CDR3 coding sequence is TGTGCCTGGAGTTCGGGGGGCGACGAGCAGTACTTC.

This chain connects TRBV2 to TRBJ1-4; 7 nucleotides agree with TRBD1. CDR1 is SNHLY and CDR2 is FYNNEI in the germline V gene. CDR3 size: 15 residues. Germline trimming cut 1 base from V and 7 bases from J; bases unmatched to any gene: 6. CDR3 protein: CASSEDRGRFEKLFF. The CDR3 nucleotides are TGTGCCAGCAGTGAAGACAGGGGTCGGTTTGAAAAACTGTTTTTT.

Here the CDR3 reads CASSYSRGSSYGYTF. The CDR3, as DNA: TGTGCCAGCAGTTACTCCAGGGGGTCCTCCTATGGCTACACCTTC. The chain has TRBV6-6 and TRBJ1-2, with 7 bases that match TRBD1. The J segment lost 4 bases and the V segment lost 0 bases, leaving 5 bases of the junction unmatched. CDR1 and CDR2 (germline): MNHNY, SVGAGI (reference sequence). The CDR3 is 15 residues long.

V gene TRBV30 combines with J gene TRBJ1-1; 7 nucleotides line up with TRBD1. The CDR3 has 14 amino acids. Germline CDR1 reads GTSNPN; CDR2 reads SVGIG (reference sequence). CDR3 in amino acids: CALRRRQGNTEAFF. The CDR3 region has the DNA TGTGCTTTACGCAGGAGACAGGGGAACACTGAAGCTTTCTTT.

This chain's CDR3 is CASSATGTGAYEQYF. The DNA of the CDR3 is TGTGCCAGCAGCGCTACCGGGACAGGGGCCTACGAGCAGTACTTC. This chain joins TRBV11-2 and TRBJ2-7; 10 bases are shared with TRBD1. CDR1 is SGHAT, CDR2 FQNNGV, per germline. The CDR3 consists of 15 residues. Germline trimming cut 5 bases from V and 2 bases from J; bases unmatched to any gene: 6. The whole variable domain, filled in from reference TRBV11-2 and TRBJ2-7, reads EAGVAQSPRYKIIEKRQSVAFWCNPISGHATLYWYQQILGQGPKLLIQFQNNGVVDDSQLPKDRFSAERLKGVDSTLKIQPAKLEDSAVYLCASSATGTGAYEQYFGPGTRLTVT.

This clone was seen only a few times. V usage is TRBV7-2 and J usage is TRBJ2-5; 7 positions agree with TRBD2. After removal of 3 bases from V and 4 bases from J, the junction contained 8 bases not matched to a gene. The CDR3 totals 15 residues. Per germline, CDR1 SGHTA and CDR2 FQGNSA. This CDR3 is CASSFLGSSGETQYF. The CDR3 DNA is TGTGCCAGCAGCTTTCTCGGTTCTAGCGGAGAGACCCAGTACTTC.

The chain has TRBV5-4 and TRBJ2-7; 11 bases fit TRBD2. This CDR3 has 14 amino acids. From germline, CDR1 is SGHNT and CDR2 YYREEE (reference sequence). After removal of 6 bases from V and 6 bases from J, the junction contained 8 bases not matched to a gene. CDR3 sequence: CASTPPGLAAEQYF. The CDR3 DNA is TGTGCCAGCACCCCACCGGGACTAGCGGCCGAGCAGTACTTC.

Worth noting for this clone: Different DNA sequences within this sample yield the same CDR3. The V gene is TRBV29-1, the J gene TRBJ2-7; the D gene is possibly TRBD1 (6 bases). The V and J ends lost 5 bases and 2 bases respectively, with 10 bases between them. CDR3 length: 12 amino acids. Germline V gene lookup returns CDR1 SQVTM and CDR2 ANQGSEA. In DNA, the CDR3 is TGCAGCGTTACAGGGCAACCCTACGAGCAGTACTTC. It encodes CSVTGQPYEQYF.

V and J are TRBV6-1 and TRBJ2-1; 10 bases line up with TRBD2. In germline, CDR1 is MNHNS, CDR2 SASEGT. This CDR3 contains 13 residues. The ends lost 10 bases at V and 7 bases at J; junction bases unmatched: 7. CDR3 DNA sequence: TGTGCCAACAAGCGGGAGGGCCGGAATGAGCAGTTCTTC. Translating it yields CANKREGRNEQFF.